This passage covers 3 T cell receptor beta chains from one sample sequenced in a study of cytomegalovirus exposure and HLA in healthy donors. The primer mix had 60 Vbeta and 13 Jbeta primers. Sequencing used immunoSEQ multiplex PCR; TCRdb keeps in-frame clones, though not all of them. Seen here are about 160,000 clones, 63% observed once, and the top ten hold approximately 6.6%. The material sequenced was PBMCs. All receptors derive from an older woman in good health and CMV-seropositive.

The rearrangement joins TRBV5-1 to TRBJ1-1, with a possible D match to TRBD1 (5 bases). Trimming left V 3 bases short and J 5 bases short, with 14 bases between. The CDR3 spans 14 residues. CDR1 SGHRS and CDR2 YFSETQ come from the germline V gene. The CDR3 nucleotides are TGCGCCAGCAGCTGGGGACGGGAGGTAACTGAAGCTTTCTTT. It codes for CASSWGREVTEAFF.

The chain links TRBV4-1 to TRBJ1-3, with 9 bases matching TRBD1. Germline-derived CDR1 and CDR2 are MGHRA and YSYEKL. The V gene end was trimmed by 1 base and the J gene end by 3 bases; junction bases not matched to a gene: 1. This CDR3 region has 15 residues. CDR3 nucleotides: TGCGCCAGCAGCCAAGGGGACAGGGATGGAAACACCATATATTTT. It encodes CASSQGDRDGNTIYF.

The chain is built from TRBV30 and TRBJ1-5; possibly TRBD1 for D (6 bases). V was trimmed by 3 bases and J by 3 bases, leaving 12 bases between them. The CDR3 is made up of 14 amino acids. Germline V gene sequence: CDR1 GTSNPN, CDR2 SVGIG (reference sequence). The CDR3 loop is CAWRGMGANQPQHF. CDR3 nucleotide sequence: TGTGCCTGGAGGGGTATGGGGGCCAATCAGCCCCAGCATTTT.